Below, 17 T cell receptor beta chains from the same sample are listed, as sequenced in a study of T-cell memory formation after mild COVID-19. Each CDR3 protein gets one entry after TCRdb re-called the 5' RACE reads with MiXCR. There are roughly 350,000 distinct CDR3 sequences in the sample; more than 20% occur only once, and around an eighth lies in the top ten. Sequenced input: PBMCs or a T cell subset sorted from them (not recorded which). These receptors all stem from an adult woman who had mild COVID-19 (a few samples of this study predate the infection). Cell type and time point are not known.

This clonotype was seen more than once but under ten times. In nucleotides, the CDR3 is TGTGCCAGCAGCCCACCGTTCCGGGTGGGAGAGACCCAGTACTTC. Residues: CASSPPFRVGETQYF. The chain recombines TRBV7-9 with TRBJ2-5; D gene unclear. The CDR3 consists of 15 residues. Germline-derived CDR1 and CDR2 are SEHNR and FQNEAQ (reference sequence). V was trimmed by 5 bases and J by 4 bases, leaving 17 bases between them.

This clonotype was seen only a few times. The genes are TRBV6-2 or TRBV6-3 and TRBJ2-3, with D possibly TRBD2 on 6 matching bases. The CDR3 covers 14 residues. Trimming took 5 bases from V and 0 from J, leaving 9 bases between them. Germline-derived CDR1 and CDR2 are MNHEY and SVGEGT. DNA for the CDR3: TGTGCCAGCAGTAGGGGACTCAGCACAGATACGCAGTATTTT. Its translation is CASSRGLSTDTQYF.

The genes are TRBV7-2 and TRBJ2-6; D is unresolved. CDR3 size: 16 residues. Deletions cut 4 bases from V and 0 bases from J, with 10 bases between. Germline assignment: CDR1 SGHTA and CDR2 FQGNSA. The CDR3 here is CASSSLRSSGANVLTF. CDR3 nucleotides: TGTGCCAGCAGCTCCCTAAGGAGCTCTGGGGCCAACGTCCTGACTTTC. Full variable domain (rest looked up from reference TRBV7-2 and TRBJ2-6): GAGVSQSPSNKVTEKGKDVELRCDPISGHTALYWYRQSLGQGLEFLIYFQGNSAPDKSGLPSDRFSAERTGGSVSTLTIQRTQQEDSAVYLCASSSLRSSGANVLTFGAGSRLTVL.

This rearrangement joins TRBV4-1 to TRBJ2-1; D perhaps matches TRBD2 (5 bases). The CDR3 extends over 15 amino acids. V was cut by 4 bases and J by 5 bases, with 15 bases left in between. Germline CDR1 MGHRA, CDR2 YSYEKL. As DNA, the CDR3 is TGCGCCAGCAGCCGTCCCGGGCTACTAGACAATGAGCAGTTCTTC. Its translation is CASSRPGLLDNEQFF.

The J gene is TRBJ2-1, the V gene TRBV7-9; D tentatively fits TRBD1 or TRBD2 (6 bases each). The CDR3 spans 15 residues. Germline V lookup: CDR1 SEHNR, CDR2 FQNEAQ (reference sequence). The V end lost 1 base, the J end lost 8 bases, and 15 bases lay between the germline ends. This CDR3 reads CASSLVVGGSDEQFF. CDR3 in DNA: TGTGCCAGCAGCTTAGTTGTGGGGGGCAGCGATGAGCAGTTCTTC.

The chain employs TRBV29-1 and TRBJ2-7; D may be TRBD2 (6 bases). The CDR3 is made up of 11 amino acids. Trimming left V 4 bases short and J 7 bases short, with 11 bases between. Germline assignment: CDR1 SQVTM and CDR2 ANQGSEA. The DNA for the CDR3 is TGCAGCGTTGGGGACTCGGGGGAGCAGTACTTC. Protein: CSVGDSGEQYF.

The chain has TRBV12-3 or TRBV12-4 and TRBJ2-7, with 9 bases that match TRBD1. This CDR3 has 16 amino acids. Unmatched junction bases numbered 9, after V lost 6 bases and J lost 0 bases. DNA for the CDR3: TGTGCCAGCAGCTTCACCCTGACAGGGGGCTCCTACGAGCAGTACTTC. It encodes CASSFTLTGGSYEQYF.

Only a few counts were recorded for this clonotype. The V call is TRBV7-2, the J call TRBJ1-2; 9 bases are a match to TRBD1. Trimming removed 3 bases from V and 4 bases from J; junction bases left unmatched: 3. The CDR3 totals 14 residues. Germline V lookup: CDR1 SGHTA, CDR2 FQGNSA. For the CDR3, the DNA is TGTGCCAGCAGCTTTTCGGGACAGGGCTATGGCTACACCTTC. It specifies CASSFSGQGYGYTF.

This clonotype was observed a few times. In DNA, the CDR3 is TGCAGCGTTGAAGGAAGGGCCCAGCGGGAGGCCGACTATGAGCAGTTCTTC. Translating it yields CSVEGRAQREADYEQFF. V gene TRBV29-1 combines with J gene TRBJ2-1; 9 bases align to TRBD2. Germline lookup yields CDR1 SQVTM and CDR2 ANQGSEA. J lost 8 bases, V lost 1 base, and 15 bases had no gene match. The CDR3 loop spans 17 amino acids.

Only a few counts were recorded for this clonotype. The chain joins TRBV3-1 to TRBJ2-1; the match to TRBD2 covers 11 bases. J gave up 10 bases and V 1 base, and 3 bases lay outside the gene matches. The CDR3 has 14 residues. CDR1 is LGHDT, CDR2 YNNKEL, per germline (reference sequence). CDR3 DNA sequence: TGTGCCAGCAGCCAAGTGCTAGCGGGAGGCGAGCAGTTCTTC. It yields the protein CASSQVLAGGEQFF.

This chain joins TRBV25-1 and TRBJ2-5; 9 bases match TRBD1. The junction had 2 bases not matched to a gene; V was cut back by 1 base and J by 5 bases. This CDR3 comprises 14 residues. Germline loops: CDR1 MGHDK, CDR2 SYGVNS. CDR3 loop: CASSELGQGETQYF. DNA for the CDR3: TGTGCCAGCAGTGAATTAGGACAGGGGGAGACCCAGTACTTC.

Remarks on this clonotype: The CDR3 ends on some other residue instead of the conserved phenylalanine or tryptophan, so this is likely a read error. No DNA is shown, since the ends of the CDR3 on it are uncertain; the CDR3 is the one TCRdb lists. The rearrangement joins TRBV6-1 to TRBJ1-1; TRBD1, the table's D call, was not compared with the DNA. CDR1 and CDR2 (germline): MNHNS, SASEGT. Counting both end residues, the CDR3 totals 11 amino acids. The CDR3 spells CASSTRGSAGL.

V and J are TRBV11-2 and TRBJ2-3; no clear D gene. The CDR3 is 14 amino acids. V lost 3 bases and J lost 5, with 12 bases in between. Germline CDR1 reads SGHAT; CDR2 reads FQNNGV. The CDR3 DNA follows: TGTGCCAGCAGCTTTTCTCGTCATCTAGATACGCAGTATTTT. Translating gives CASSFSRHLDTQYF.

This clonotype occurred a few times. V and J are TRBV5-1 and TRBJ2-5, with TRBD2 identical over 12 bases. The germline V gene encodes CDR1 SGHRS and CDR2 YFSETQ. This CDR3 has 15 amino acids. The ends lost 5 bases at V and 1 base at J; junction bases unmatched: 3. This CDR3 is CASRTSGGFQETQYF. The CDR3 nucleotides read TGCGCCAGCAGAACTAGCGGGGGGTTCCAAGAGACCCAGTACTTC.

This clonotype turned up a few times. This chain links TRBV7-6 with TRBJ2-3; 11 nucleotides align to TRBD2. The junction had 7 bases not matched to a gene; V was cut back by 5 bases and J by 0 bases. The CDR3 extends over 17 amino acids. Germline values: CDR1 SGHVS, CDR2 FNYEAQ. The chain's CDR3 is CASSLGLAEPSTDTQYF. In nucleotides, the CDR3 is TGTGCCAGCAGCCTGGGACTAGCGGAGCCTAGCACAGATACGCAGTATTTT.

The CDR3 reads CASSDRLAEPPFF. The CDR3 region has the DNA TGTGCCAGCAGTGACAGACTAGCGGAGCCCCCGTTCTTC. The rearrangement joins TRBV28 to TRBJ2-1; 9 nucleotides agree with TRBD2. Germline loops: CDR1 MDHEN, CDR2 SYDVKM. V trimming: 5 bases; J trimming: 15 bases; junction bases outside the gene matches: 11. The CDR3 is made up of 13 amino acids.

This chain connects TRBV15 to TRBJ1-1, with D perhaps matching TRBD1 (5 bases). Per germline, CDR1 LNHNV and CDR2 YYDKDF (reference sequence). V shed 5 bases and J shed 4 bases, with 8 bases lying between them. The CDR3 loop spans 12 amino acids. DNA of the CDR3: TGTGCCACCAGCCGGGGCGTCACTGAAGCTTTCTTT. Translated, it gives CATSRGVTEAFF.